This is a list of T cell receptor beta chains from one sample in a study of shared clonotypes between healthy human individuals. Sequencing used immunoSEQ multiplex PCR; TCRdb keeps in-frame clones, though not all of them. The table shows about 560,000 clones, with 70% to 80% occurring only once. The source material was PBMCs. All receptors derive from a woman in her thirties or forties in good health. Some clones in this sample may be carry-over from other donors' samples. CDR3s include the opening cysteine and the closing phenylalanine or tryptophan.

J gene	V gene	CDR3 length	CDR3 protein
TRBJ1-1	TRBV30	14	CAWSTGQGSTEAFF
TRBJ2-1	TRBV5-1	14	CASSLVAGHNEQFF
TRBJ2-2	TRBV7-3	16	CASSLGRELNTGELFF
TRBJ1-1	TRBV11-2	13	CASSPGYGTEAFF
TRBJ1-4	TRBV11-2	15	CASSLALQGSRGLFF
TRBJ1-6	TRBV5-1	14	CASRPGTGNSPLHF
TRBJ2-7	TRBV5-1	15	CASSLEGSRAYEQYF
TRBJ1-3	TRBV2	13	CASSEDLSFTIYF
TRBJ2-3	TRBV6-6	16	CASSYGLGIDTDTQYF
TRBJ2-6	TRBV6-4	14	CASSDSTGANVLTF
TRBJ1-2	TRBV28	15	CASRLPTGTPDGYTF
TRBJ2-7	TRBV29-1	12	CSARGGSDEQYF
TRBJ2-3	TRBV6-5	15	CASSYGGLSTDTQYF
TRBJ2-7	TRBV9	16	CASSVGPSGRAAEQYF
TRBJ2-1	TRBV5-1	15	CASSLVGGAGNEQFF
TRBJ1-1	TRBV6-6	14	CASSYGTSNTEAFF
TRBJ1-5	TRBV2	14	CASTGRVVGQPQHF
TRBJ2-4	TRBV13	17	CASSSTPLAGGGNIQYF
TRBJ2-7	TRBV5-1	13	CASSLEYGYEQYF
TRBJ2-2	TRBV5-1	16	CASSSGTGTNTGELFF
TRBJ2-3	TRBV19	11	CASSIGDTQYF
TRBJ1-1	TRBV5-1	15	CASSLEPGGYTEAFF
TRBJ2-3	TRBV19	15	CASSTGTSGSVTQYF
TRBJ2-6	TRBV6-1	16	CASSELYFSGANVLTF
TRBJ2-1	TRBV7-2	15	CASSLGQGLYNEQFF
TRBJ2-5	TRBV13	15	CASSLALGGQETQYF
TRBJ1-1	TRBV30	15	CAWRGRGASFTEAFF
TRBJ1-3	TRBV28	18	CASSLFLSGQGSGNTIYF
TRBJ2-2	TRBV28	17	CASSSQALAGGTGELFF
TRBJ2-1	TRBV7-8	15	CASSLGTLLKRGQFF
TRBJ2-5	TRBV29-1	15	CSVEPRDRGRETQYF
TRBJ2-7	TRBV28	14	CASRDWTGAYEQYF
TRBJ1-4	TRBV5-1	16	CASSLGQGATNEKLFF
TRBJ1-6	TRBV30	15	CAWSVPGTGGSPLHF
TRBJ2-3	TRBV18	16	CASSPLGLALTDTQYF
TRBJ2-1	TRBV10-1	15	CASSLAGEAYHEQFF
TRBJ1-2	TRBV25-1	13	CASTQGAAYGYTF
TRBJ1-4	TRBV11-2	14	CASSLGSRNEKLFF
TRBJ1-2	TRBV19	14	CASSFGTGVYGYTF
TRBJ2-2	TRBV7-2	16	CASSLSRTGNTGELFF
TRBJ2-3	TRBV19	15	CASSIVVGGSDTQYF
TRBJ2-5	TRBV7-9	15	CASSSQGSGKETQYF
TRBJ2-1	TRBV28	13	CASSPGTSNEQFF
TRBJ2-7	TRBV7-2	15	CASSLDSSGHGVQYF
TRBJ1-6	TRBV5-6	15	CASMLIGGLNSPLHF
TRBJ2-1	TRBV29-1	18	CSVEYLFTAGVDYNEQFF
TRBJ1-4	TRBV10-3	13	CAISGQRNEKLFF
TRBJ1-1	TRBV7-8	14	CASSPDRVGTEAFF
TRBJ2-7	TRBV27	14	CASSEAGGPHEQYF
TRBJ2-1	TRBV7-2	15	CASSFWTSGNNEQFF
TRBJ2-2	TRBV4-3	15	CASSQRTENTGELFF
.	TRBV29-1	14	CSVDASSDGNEQYF